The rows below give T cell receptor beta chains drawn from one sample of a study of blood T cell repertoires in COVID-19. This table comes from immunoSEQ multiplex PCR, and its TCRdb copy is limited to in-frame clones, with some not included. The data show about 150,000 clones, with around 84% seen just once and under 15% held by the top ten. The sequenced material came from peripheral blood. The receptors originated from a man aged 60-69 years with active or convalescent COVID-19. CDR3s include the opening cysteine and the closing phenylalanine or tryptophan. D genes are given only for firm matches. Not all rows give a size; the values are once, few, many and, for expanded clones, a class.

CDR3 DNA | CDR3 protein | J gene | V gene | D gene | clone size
TGTGCCAGCAGCCGGGACAGTGGGGACGGGAATGAAAAACTGTTTTTT | CASSRDSGDGNEKLFF | TRBJ1-4 | TRBV5-8 | TRBD1 | once
TGTGCCAGCAGTGAAGTGGGGGGGAATGAGCAGTTCTTC | CASSEVGGNEQFF | TRBJ2-1 | TRBV6-1 | TRBD2 | -
TGCGCCAGCAGCCAAGATCCGGGACAAAAGTCGGATACGCAGTATTTT | CASSQDPGQKSDTQYF | TRBJ2-3 | TRBV4-3 | - | -
TGTGCCACAAACCCCAGGGCTATGAACACTGAAGCTTTCTTT | CATNPRAMNTEAFF | TRBJ1-1 | TRBV10-3 | - | -
TGCGCCAGCAGCCGATCGGACAGGTTCTATGGCTACACCTTC | CASSRSDRFYGYTF | TRBJ1-2 | TRBV4-1 | TRBD1 | -
TGTGCCAGCTCACCATGGCGGGAGGCCTACAATGAGCAGTTCTTC | CASSPWREAYNEQFF | TRBJ2-1 | TRBV18 | TRBD2 | -
TGTGCCAGCAGCCCAGGGATCGACTCGACAATTGAAACAGATACGCAGTATTTT | CASSPGIDSTIETDTQYF | TRBJ2-3 | TRBV5-8 | - | -
TGCGCCAGCAGCCAAGAAGTAACAGGGGTCTACAGTTCGAGGGAGGAAAAACTGTTTTTT | CASSQEVTGVYSSREEKLFF | TRBJ1-4 | TRBV4-3 | TRBD1 | -
TGCAGTGCTAGTGTACCGGACAGGGGGTCCGAGCAGTACTTC | CSASVPDRGSEQYF | TRBJ2-7 | TRBV20-1 | TRBD1 | -
TGTGCCACGGGGACTAGCGGGAGGGGAGATACGCAGTATTTT | CATGTSGRGDTQYF | TRBJ2-3 | TRBV10-3 | TRBD2 | -
TGCGCCAGCAGCCAACGACGAGCGGGAGTAGGATACAATGAGCAGTTCTTC | CASSQRRAGVGYNEQFF | TRBJ2-1 | TRBV4-3 | TRBD2 | few
TGTGCCAGCTCACCGGCGGGTTCACCCCTCCACTTT | CASSPAGSPLHF | TRBJ1-6 | TRBV18 | - | -
TGTGCCAGCAGAGGGGGTGCGTGGACAGGCGCCAGCTCTGATTTT | CASRGGAWTGASSDF | TRBJ1-3 | TRBV28 | TRBD1 | once
TGCAGTGCTAGTCACGGACTGAACACCGGGGAGCTGTTTTTT | CSASHGLNTGELFF | TRBJ2-2 | TRBV20-1 | - | once
TGTGCCAGCAGCTTAGCTGCCGGGACTAGCGGGCCTACAGTGCAGTTCTTC | CASSLAAGTSGPTVQFF | TRBJ2-1 | TRBV7-9 | TRBD2 | -
TGTGCCAGTAGTATAACAGGGGGAGGTGTCGGTGACTACGAGCAGTACTTC | CASSITGGGVGDYEQYF | TRBJ2-7 | TRBV19 | TRBD1 | -
TGTGCCAGCAGCCAAGGCGGCGGGGATGAGGATACGCAGTATTTT | CASSQGGGDEDTQYF | TRBJ2-3 | TRBV3-1/TRBV3-2 | - | -
TGTGCCAGCAGTGTCGGGACAAATTACGAGCAGTACTTC | CASSVGTNYEQYF | TRBJ2-7 | TRBV6-2/TRBV6-3 | - | few
TGTGCCAGTTCCCGAGCGGTCCAAGAGACCCAGTACTTC | CASSRAVQETQYF | TRBJ2-5 | TRBV18 | - | -
TGTGCCAGCAGCCCGCGAGGGAGCGGGAGCCATCATGACAATGAGCAGTTCTTC | CASSPRGSGSHHDNEQFF | TRBJ2-1 | TRBV9 | TRBD2 | -
TGTGCCAGCAGTTCCGGGACTAGCGGGAGCTACGAGCAGTACTTC | CASSSGTSGSYEQYF | TRBJ2-7 | TRBV27 | TRBD2 | -
TGTGCCAGCTCACCACGTAACCGCCAAGCAGGGGAAAACTATGGCTACACCTTC | CASSPRNRQAGENYGYTF | TRBJ1-2 | TRBV18 | - | -
TGTGCCAGCCTGCCGTGGGGAGCGGGAGGGCCAAGGGAGCAGTTCTTC | CASLPWGAGGPREQFF | TRBJ2-1 | TRBV19 | TRBD2 | -
TGTGCCAGTACCCCGCGCGCGGGGCTCACCGGGGAGCTGTTTTTT | CASTPRAGLTGELFF | TRBJ2-2 | TRBV19 | - | -
TGTGCCAGCTCACCAATAGACAGGTCGTACAATGAGCAGTTCTTC | CASSPIDRSYNEQFF | TRBJ2-1 | TRBV18 | - | -
TGTGCCAGCAGTGACGGGACAGGGGTAAACACCGGGGAGCTGTTTTTT | CASSDGTGVNTGELFF | TRBJ2-2 | TRBV6-4 | TRBD1 | -
TGTGCCAGCAGTGAGGGTAGCGGGAGATATACGCAGTATTTT | CASSEGSGRYTQYF | TRBJ2-3 | TRBV2 | TRBD2 | once
TGTGCCAGCAGTGACAGGGTAAGCAATCAGCCCCAGCATTTT | CASSDRVSNQPQHF | TRBJ1-5 | TRBV2 | - | -
TGTGCCAGCAGTTTAATCAGGGGGCGAATGGGTAACTATGGCTACACCTTC | CASSLIRGRMGNYGYTF | TRBJ1-2 | TRBV27 | TRBD1 | -
TGCAGTGCTAGTACCGGGACTAGCGGGACGGACGAGCAGTACTTC | CSASTGTSGTDEQYF | TRBJ2-7 | TRBV20-1 | TRBD2 | -
TGTGCCAGCAGCCTATTAAGGGGGAACACTGAAGCTTTCTTT | CASSLLRGNTEAFF | TRBJ1-1 | TRBV9 | - | -
TGTGCCACCAGTCGTCAAGGGGTCTATGGCTACACCTTC | CATSRQGVYGYTF | TRBJ1-2 | TRBV24-1 | - | -
TGCGCCAGCAGCTTTGGCTGGGTGGCGAGCGACACAGATACGCAGTATTTT | CASSFGWVASDTDTQYF | TRBJ2-3 | TRBV5-1 | - | -
TGTGCCAGCAGTGACCATAGCTTCCAAGAGACCCAGTACTTC | CASSDHSFQETQYF | TRBJ2-5 | TRBV6-1 | - | once
TGCGCCAGCACAACCGGGAGGTACACCGGGGAGCTGTTTTTT | CASTTGRYTGELFF | TRBJ2-2 | TRBV5-1 | TRBD2 | -
TGTGCCACCAGTGGGCAAAATGGACAGGGGGTTCGCCACGAGCAGTACTTC | CATSGQNGQGVRHEQYF | TRBJ2-7 | TRBV24-1 | TRBD1 | -
TGTGCCAGCAGCCAAGTGGTAGCAGCAGATACGCAGTATTTT | CASSQVVAADTQYF | TRBJ2-3 | TRBV3-1/TRBV3-2 | - | -
TGTGCCAGCTCATCGAGCTCCTACGAGCAGTACTTC | CASSSSSYEQYF | TRBJ2-7 | TRBV18 | - | once
TGTGCCAGCAGCCTGGCTACAGCTATCTCTGGGGCCAACGTCCTGACTTTC | CASSLATAISGANVLTF | TRBJ2-6 | TRBV5-8 | - | -
TGTGCCAGCAGCTCGCAAACCGGGACTAGCGGGATCGTTACAGATACGCAGTATTTT | CASSSQTGTSGIVTDTQYF | TRBJ2-3 | TRBV13 | TRBD2 | -
TGTGCCAGTAGTATGATTCCGAGTGTAGCCTCCTACGAGCAGTACTTC | CASSMIPSVASYEQYF | TRBJ2-7 | TRBV19 | - | -
TGTGCCAGCAGCGCCTCAGGGGGTTACTCCTACGAGCAGTACTTC | CASSASGGYSYEQYF | TRBJ2-7 | TRBV2 | TRBD1 | -
TGTGCCAGCAGGCGACAAGGGGGTACCGGGGAGCTGTTTTTT | CASRRQGGTGELFF | TRBJ2-2 | TRBV7-3 | - | once
TGTGCCATCAGTGAGCCTTCATTAGGGGAAAACATTCAGTACTTC | CAISEPSLGENIQYF | TRBJ2-4 | TRBV10-3 | - | few
TGCAGCGTTGAAAGGGCAGGGGGTGGCTACACCTTC | CSVERAGGGYTF | TRBJ1-2 | TRBV29-1 | TRBD1 | -
TGTGCCAGCAGTTTATTCAGCGGGAGGAACTTTGAGCAGTTCTTC | CASSLFSGRNFEQFF | TRBJ2-1 | TRBV28 | TRBD2 | few
TGTGCCAGCAGCTTAACGGCTCAAGAGACCCAGTACTTC | CASSLTAQETQYF | TRBJ2-5 | TRBV7-3 | - | -
TGTGCCATCAGTGGACAAACAGGGGTAGCTTTCTTT | CAISGQTGVAFF | TRBJ1-1 | TRBV10-3 | TRBD1 | -